These 26 T cell receptor beta chains came from one sample sequenced in a study of cytomegalovirus exposure and HLA in healthy donors. The PCR employed 60 Vbeta primers together with 13 Jbeta primers. The data were produced by immunoSEQ multiplex PCR, yet TCRdb's version contains in-frame clones alone and is incomplete. The sample shows around 120,000 clones, approximately 85% of them seen only once. Sequencing was carried out using PBMCs. The receptors originated from a boy under 18 in good health and CMV-seronegative.

V usage is TRBV4-2 and J usage is TRBJ1-6; D is uncertain. Between the trimmed V and J ends, which lost 0 bases and 9 bases, there was a span of 9 bases. The CDR3 has 14 amino acids. CDR1 is LGHNA, CDR2 YNFKEQ, per germline. In DNA, the CDR3 is TGTGCCAGCAGCCAAGATTCGACTTTTTCACCCCTCCACTTT. Translation gives CASSQDSTFSPLHF.

J is TRBJ2-1 and V is TRBV7-2; TRBD2 aligns across 11 bases. The germline V gene has CDR1 SGHTA and CDR2 FQGNSA. V trimming: 0 bases; J trimming: 6 bases; junction bases outside the gene matches: 1. CDR3 size: 15 residues. The CDR3 spells CASSLALAGGNEQFF. CDR3 in DNA: TGTGCCAGCAGCTTAGCCCTAGCGGGAGGCAATGAGCAGTTCTTC.

The chain joins TRBV29-1 to TRBJ1-3, with TRBD1 matching 7 bases. Germline CDR1 and CDR2: SQVTM and ANQGSEA. The CDR3 covers 14 residues. Trimming removed 6 bases from V and 1 base from J; junction bases left unmatched: 6. CDR3: CSVDKTGSGNTIYF. Written as DNA, the CDR3 is TGCAGCGTCGACAAGACAGGGTCTGGAAACACCATATATTTT.

The V and J genes are TRBV6-1 and TRBJ1-5, with 8 bases fitting TRBD1. This CDR3 is built from 15 residues. Germline CDR1 MNHNS, CDR2 SASEGT. V dropped 7 bases and J dropped 3; count of bases not matched to a gene: 8. The CDR3 reads CASTPGGSNNQPQHF. CDR3 sequence (DNA): TGTGCCAGCACTCCAGGGGGCAGTAACAATCAGCCCCAGCATTTT.

The chain carries TRBV9 and TRBJ2-2, with 9 bases that match TRBD1. The CDR3 has 14 residues. Germline loops: CDR1 SGDLS, CDR2 YYNGEE. Trimming removed 7 bases from V and 7 bases from J; junction bases left unmatched: 8. The CDR3 sequence is CASDPQGAGGELFF. The CDR3, as DNA: TGTGCCAGCGACCCACAGGGGGCGGGCGGGGAGCTGTTTTTT.

The rearrangement links TRBV9 to TRBJ1-1, with 8 bases lining up with TRBD1. Per germline, CDR1 SGDLS and CDR2 YYNGEE. CDR3 length equals 14 residues. After removal of 5 bases from V and 4 bases from J, the junction contained 7 bases not matched to a gene. This CDR3 is CASSSRTGLTEAFF. As DNA, the CDR3 is TGTGCCAGCAGTTCAAGGACAGGGCTCACTGAAGCTTTCTTT. Full variable domain (missing parts from reference TRBV9 and TRBJ1-1): DSGVTQTPKHLITATGQRVTLRCSPRSGDLSVYWYQQSLDQGLQFLIQYYNGEERAKGNILERFSAQQFPDLHSELNLSSLELGDSALYFCASSSRTGLTEAFFGQGTRLTVV.

CDR3 nucleotide sequence: TGTGCCAGCAGCTCCGGGACGGACTACTACGAGCAGTACTTC. Protein product: CASSSGTDYYEQYF. This chain uses TRBV5-6 with TRBJ2-7; tentatively, D is TRBD2 (6 bases). Germline CDR1 reads SGHDT; CDR2 reads YYEEEE. The CDR3 runs to 14 residues. V was pared by 3 bases and J by 3 bases, with 13 bases between.

This clone showed up just once. J is TRBJ2-5 and V is TRBV6-4; 8 nucleotides line up with TRBD2. Germline V gene sequence: CDR1 MRHNA, CDR2 SNTAGT. V gave up 5 bases and J gave up 5 bases; unmatched junction bases: 7. The CDR3 is made up of 14 amino acids. The CDR3 loop is CASSPRGGDETQYF. As DNA, the CDR3 is TGTGCCAGCAGTCCACGGGGGGGCGATGAGACCCAGTACTTC.

This clone has a handful of counts. The chain uses TRBV5-1 and TRBJ2-3; the D gene is possibly TRBD2 (6 bases). Trimming removed 6 bases from V and 4 bases from J, with 15 bases in between. Germline CDR1 and CDR2: SGHRS and YFSETQ. This CDR3 spans 14 amino acids. CDR3 sequence reads: CASKEGTPPDTQYF. The DNA for the CDR3 is TGCGCCAGCAAGGAGGGGACGCCCCCAGATACGCAGTATTTT.

This chain connects TRBV27 to TRBJ1-3, with D possibly TRBD1 on 5 matching bases. The ends were cut back, 4 bases at V and 3 bases at J, with 7 bases in the middle. Germline V gene sequence: CDR1 MNHEY, CDR2 SMNVEV (reference sequence). The CDR3 runs 13 residues. The CDR3 is CASSYRNGNTIYF. The CDR3 nucleotides read TGTGCCAGCAGTTACAGGAATGGAAACACCATATATTTT.

The rearrangement uses TRBV27 and TRBJ2-1; 9 bases fit TRBD1. The germline gives CDR1 MNHEY, CDR2 SMNVEV (reference sequence). The CDR3 has 20 amino acids. V gave up 4 bases and J gave up 8 bases; unmatched junction bases: 24. The CDR3 reads CASSSRLTPTGTGRVDEQFF. In DNA, the CDR3 is TGTGCCAGCAGTTCACGACTGACACCGACCGGGACAGGGCGGGTAGATGAGCAGTTCTTC.

The V and J genes are TRBV7-2 and TRBJ2-7; 7 bases agree with TRBD2. From germline, CDR1 is SGHTA and CDR2 FQGNSA. V was clipped by 1 base and J by 5 bases; unmatched bases: 2. The CDR3 loop spans 13 amino acids. CDR3 in amino acids: CASSLGTSNEQYF. CDR3 coding DNA: TGTGCCAGCAGCTTAGGGACTAGTAACGAGCAGTACTTC.

This chain joins TRBV14 and TRBJ2-7, with D perhaps matching TRBD2 (6 bases). Looked up from germline, CDR1 is SGHDN and CDR2 is FVKESK. V was shortened by 0 bases and J by 2 bases, with 17 bases between the two germline ends. The CDR3 runs 17 residues. The CDR3: CASSQDRWRDRPYEQYF. The CDR3 DNA reads as TGTGCCAGCAGCCAAGATCGGTGGCGGGATCGTCCCTACGAGCAGTACTTC.

The chain's CDR3 is CATRASGRADTQYF. Here the CDR3 DNA reads TGTGCCACCAGGGCAAGCGGGAGAGCAGATACGCAGTATTTT. The rearrangement joins TRBV7-9 to TRBJ2-3; 8 positions agree with TRBD2. CDR3 size: 14 residues. The germline V gene has CDR1 SEHNR and CDR2 FQNEAQ (reference sequence). Trimming took 10 bases from V and 4 from J; bases not matched to a gene: 10. Complete variable domain (other parts from reference TRBV7-9 and TRBJ2-3): DTGVSQNPRHKITKRGQNVTFRCDPISEHNRLYWYRQTLGQGPEFLTYFQNEAQLEKSRLLSDRFSAERPKGSFSTLEIQRTEQGDSAMYLCATRASGRADTQYFGPGTRLTVL.

J is TRBJ1-4 and V is TRBV4-1; 7 bases align to TRBD1. The germline CDR1 and CDR2 sequences are MGHRA and YSYEKL. This CDR3 contains 14 residues. Germline trimming cut 2 bases from V and 7 bases from J; bases unmatched to any gene: 4. The CDR3, as DNA: TGCGCCAGCAGCCAACAGGCAGGGGGTGAAAAACTGTTTTTT. Translation: CASSQQAGGEKLFF.

The chain recombines TRBV7-9 with TRBJ2-3, with D possibly matching TRBD1 (5 bases). The CDR3 is 13 residues long. CDR1 is SEHNR and CDR2 is FQNEAQ in the germline V gene (reference sequence). V shed 5 bases and J shed 6 bases, with 12 bases lying between them. CDR3 sequence (DNA): TGTGCCAGCAGCCCCAGACAGTATGATACGCAGTATTTT. As protein: CASSPRQYDTQYF.

The V and J genes are TRBV14 and TRBJ2-5; 8 bases fit TRBD2. The CDR3 loop spans 16 amino acids. Unmatched junction bases numbered 8, after V lost 0 bases and J lost 5 bases. CDR1 is SGHDN, CDR2 FVKESK, per germline. CDR3 DNA sequence: TGTGCCAGCAGCCAAGAACGGACGGGAGGGTTCGAGACCCAGTACTTC. This gives the protein CASSQERTGGFETQYF.

For the CDR3, the DNA is TGTGCCAGCAGTTCCCAGGGAACTGGAAACACCATATATTTT. Translation gives CASSSQGTGNTIYF. The J gene is TRBJ1-3, the V gene TRBV7-2; possible D gene TRBD1, 5 bases. The germline V gene encodes CDR1 SGHTA and CDR2 FQGNSA. Trimming took 6 bases from V and 2 from J, leaving 11 bases between them. The CDR3 is 14 amino acids.

The rearrangement links TRBV5-6 to TRBJ2-1; D is unresolved. The germline V gene has CDR1 SGHDT and CDR2 YYEEEE. V lost 3 bases to trimming and J lost 5 bases, with 18 bases between them. This CDR3 contains 16 residues. CDR3 sequence reads: CASSSVTSGSHNEQFF. CDR3 nucleotides: TGTGCCAGCAGCTCGGTTACGTCGGGTAGTCACAATGAGCAGTTCTTC.

As for this clone: Other DNA variants within this sample encode the same CDR3. In nucleotides, the CDR3 is TGTGCCAGCAGCCCCGGGACTAGCTCCTACAATGAGCAGTTCTTC. This codes for CASSPGTSSYNEQFF. The chain links TRBV27 to TRBJ2-1; 8 bases match TRBD2. Germline CDR1 MNHEY, CDR2 SMNVEV (reference sequence). Unmatched junction bases numbered 4, after V lost 6 bases and J lost 0 bases. This CDR3 has 15 residues.

The rearrangement uses TRBV6-1 and TRBJ1-4, with D possibly being TRBD1 (5 bases). Germline values: CDR1 MNHNS, CDR2 SASEGT. The CDR3 sequence is 16 residues long. V was shortened by 1 base and J by 7 bases, with 16 bases between the two germline ends. In DNA, the CDR3 is TGTGCCAGCAGTGAAGGGGTAGGGGCGAATAGTGAAAAACTGTTTTTT. Its protein is CASSEGVGANSEKLFF.

Of note for this clone: Germline and junction disagree at one end, which may indicate a read error. This chain joins TRBV6-5 and TRBJ1-2; TRBD1 aligns across 10 bases. Germline-derived CDR1 and CDR2 are MNHEY and SVGAGI. The CDR3 is 13 residues long. The CDR3 loop reads CASSARDRGGYPF. CDR3 sequence (DNA): TGTGCCAGCAGCGCTAGGGACAGGGGTGGCTACCCCTTC.

The J gene is TRBJ1-1, the V gene TRBV27, with 9 bases that match TRBD1. Germline CDR1 reads MNHEY; CDR2 reads SMNVEV (reference sequence). CDR3 length: 15 residues. Trimming cost V 4 bases and J 5 bases; bases outside gene matches: 8. CDR3 region: CASSSLQGAGTEAFF. CDR3 nucleotide sequence: TGTGCCAGCAGTTCACTACAGGGGGCAGGGACTGAAGCTTTCTTT.

The V gene is TRBV19, the J gene TRBJ2-7; TRBD1 is a possible D gene (5 bases). Germline V CDR1 and CDR2: LNHDA, SQIVND (reference sequence). The V end lost 5 bases, the J end lost 0 bases, and 8 bases lay between the germline ends. CDR3 length: 13 amino acids. Written as DNA, the CDR3 is TGTGCCAGTAGTTCTCAGGGCTCCTACGAGCAGTACTTC. Its translation: CASSSQGSYEQYF.

This chain connects TRBV19 to TRBJ2-7; no definite D call. The V and J ends lost 3 bases and 3 bases respectively, with 18 bases between them. CDR1 is LNHDA and CDR2 is SQIVND in the germline V gene (reference sequence). The CDR3 consists of 16 residues. CDR3 DNA: TGTGCCAGTAGTATTGGTCGCGGCCGGCAAGTCTACGAGCAGTACTTC. Translation: CASSIGRGRQVYEQYF.

DNA for the CDR3: TGTGCCAGCAAAGTTGGGGCCAGGTCGAATGAAAAACTGTTTTTT. Protein product: CASKVGARSNEKLFF. The J gene is TRBJ1-4, the V gene TRBV21-1; no check of the table's D call, TRBD1, against the DNA was made. TRBV21-1 is a documented pseudogene. The CDR3 is 15 residues long.